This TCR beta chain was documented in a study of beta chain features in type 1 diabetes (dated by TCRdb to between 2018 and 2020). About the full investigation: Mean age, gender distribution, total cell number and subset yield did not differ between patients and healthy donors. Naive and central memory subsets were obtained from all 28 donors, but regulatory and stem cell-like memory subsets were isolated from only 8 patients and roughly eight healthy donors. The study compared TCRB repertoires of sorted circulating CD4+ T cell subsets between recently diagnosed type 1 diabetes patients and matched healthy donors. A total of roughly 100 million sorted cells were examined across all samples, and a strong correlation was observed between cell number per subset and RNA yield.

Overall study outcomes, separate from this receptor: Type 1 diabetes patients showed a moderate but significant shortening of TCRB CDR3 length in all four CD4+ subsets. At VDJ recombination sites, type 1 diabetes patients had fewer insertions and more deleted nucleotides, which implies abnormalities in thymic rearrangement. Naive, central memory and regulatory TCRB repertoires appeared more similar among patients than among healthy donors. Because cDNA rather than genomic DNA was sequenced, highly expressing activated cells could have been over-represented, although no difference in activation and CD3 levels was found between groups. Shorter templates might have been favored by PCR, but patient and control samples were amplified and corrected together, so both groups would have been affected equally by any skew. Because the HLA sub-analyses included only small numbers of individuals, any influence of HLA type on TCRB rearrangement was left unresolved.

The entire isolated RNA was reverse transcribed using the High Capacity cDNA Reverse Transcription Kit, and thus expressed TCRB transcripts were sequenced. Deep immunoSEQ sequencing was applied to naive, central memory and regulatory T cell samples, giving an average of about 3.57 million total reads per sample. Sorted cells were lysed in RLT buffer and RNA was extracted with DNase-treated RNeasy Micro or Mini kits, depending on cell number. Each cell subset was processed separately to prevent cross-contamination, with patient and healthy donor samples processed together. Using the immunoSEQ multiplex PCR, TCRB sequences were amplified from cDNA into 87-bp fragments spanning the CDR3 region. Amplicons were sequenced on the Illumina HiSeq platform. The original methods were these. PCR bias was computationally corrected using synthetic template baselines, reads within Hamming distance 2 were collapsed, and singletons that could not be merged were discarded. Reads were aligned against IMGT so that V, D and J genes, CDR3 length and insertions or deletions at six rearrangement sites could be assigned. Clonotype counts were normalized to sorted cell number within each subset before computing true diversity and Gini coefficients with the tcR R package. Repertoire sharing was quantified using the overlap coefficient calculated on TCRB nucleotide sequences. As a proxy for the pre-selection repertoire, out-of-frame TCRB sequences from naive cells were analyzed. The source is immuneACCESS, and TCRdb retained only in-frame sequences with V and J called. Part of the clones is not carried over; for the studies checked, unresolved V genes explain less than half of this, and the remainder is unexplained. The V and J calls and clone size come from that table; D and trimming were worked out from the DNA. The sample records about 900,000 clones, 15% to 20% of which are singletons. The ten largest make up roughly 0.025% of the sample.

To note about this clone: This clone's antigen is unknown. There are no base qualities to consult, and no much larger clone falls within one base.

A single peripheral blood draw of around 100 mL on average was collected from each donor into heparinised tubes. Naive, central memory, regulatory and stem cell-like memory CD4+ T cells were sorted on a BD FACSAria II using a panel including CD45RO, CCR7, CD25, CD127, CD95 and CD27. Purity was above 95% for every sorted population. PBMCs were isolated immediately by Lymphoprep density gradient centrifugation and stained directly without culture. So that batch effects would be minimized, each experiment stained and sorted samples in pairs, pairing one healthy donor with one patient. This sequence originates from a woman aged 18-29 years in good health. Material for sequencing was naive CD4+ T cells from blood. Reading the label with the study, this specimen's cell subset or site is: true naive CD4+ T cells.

The CDR3 protein sequence reads: CASTADSFSYEQYF. The sequenced DNA: TGTGCCAGCACCGCCGACTCGTTTTCCTACGAGCAGTACTTC. Recombination joined TRBV28 with TRBJ2-7, with the D gene call left open. CDR1 MDHEN and CDR2 SYDVKM were looked up in the germline V gene. The CDR3 sequence holds 14 residues, the cysteine and phenylalanine included. The CDR3 DNA has 42 bases and is translated from base 1. Trimming costs V 7 bases and J 1 base, and their ends lie 14 bases apart.